This T cell receptor (beta chain) is from a study of blood T cell repertoires in COVID-19. Study-wide context: T cells, B-cell-depleted T cells, or PBMCs provided the cDNA or gDNA that served as material.

This CDR3 is built from 18 residues. Trimming left V 3 bases short and J 3 bases short, with 21 bases between. Germline V CDR1 and CDR2: LNHDA, SQIVND (reference sequence). Generated by immunoSEQ multiplex PCR, the TCRdb table keeps only in-frame clones and is missing some. Here the sample spans 45,000 to 65,000 clones, about nine tenths being singletons. This sequence was found in a human donor with acute or convalescent COVID-19. The donor label of this sample is uncertain. The J gene is TRBJ2-4, the V gene TRBV19; D may be TRBD2 (5 bases). The specimen was peripheral blood. CDR3 sequence: CASSMRSAGELGKNIQYF. The CDR3 nucleotides read TGTGCCAGTAGTATGAGAAGCGCCGGGGAATTAGGCAAAAACATTCAGTACTTC.